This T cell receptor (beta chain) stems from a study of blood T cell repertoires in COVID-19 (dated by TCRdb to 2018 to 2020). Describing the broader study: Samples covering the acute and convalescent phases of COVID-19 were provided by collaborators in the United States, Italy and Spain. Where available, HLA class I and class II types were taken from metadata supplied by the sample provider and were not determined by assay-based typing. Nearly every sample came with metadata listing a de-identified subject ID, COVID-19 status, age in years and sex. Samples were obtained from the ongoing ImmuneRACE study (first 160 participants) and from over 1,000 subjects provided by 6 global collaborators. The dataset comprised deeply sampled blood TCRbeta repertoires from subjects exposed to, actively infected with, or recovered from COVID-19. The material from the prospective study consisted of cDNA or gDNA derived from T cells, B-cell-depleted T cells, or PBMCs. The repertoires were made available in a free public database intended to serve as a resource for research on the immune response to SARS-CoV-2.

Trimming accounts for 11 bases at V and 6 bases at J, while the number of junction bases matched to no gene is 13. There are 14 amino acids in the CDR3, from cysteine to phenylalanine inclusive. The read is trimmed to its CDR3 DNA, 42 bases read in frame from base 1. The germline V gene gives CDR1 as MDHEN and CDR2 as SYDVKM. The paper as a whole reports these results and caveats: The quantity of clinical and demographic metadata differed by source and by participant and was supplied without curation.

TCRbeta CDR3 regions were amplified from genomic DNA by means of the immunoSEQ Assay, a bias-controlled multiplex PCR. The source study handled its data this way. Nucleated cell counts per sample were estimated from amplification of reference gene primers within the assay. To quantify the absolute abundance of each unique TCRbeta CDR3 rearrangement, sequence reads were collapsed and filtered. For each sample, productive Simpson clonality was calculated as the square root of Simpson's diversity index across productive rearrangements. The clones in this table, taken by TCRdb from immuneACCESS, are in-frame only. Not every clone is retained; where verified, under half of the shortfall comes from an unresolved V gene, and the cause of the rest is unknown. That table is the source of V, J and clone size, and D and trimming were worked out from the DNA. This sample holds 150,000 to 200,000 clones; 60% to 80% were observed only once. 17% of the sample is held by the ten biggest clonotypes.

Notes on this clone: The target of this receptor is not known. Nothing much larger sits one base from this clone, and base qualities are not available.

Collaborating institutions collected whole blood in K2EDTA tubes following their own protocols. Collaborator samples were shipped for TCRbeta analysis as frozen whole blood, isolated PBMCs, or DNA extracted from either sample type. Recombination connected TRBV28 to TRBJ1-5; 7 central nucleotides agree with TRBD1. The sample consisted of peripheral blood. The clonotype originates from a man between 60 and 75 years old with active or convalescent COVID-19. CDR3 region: CALSGTARGQPQHF. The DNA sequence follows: TGTGCCTTGTCTGGGACAGCCAGAGGTCAGCCCCAGCATTTT.